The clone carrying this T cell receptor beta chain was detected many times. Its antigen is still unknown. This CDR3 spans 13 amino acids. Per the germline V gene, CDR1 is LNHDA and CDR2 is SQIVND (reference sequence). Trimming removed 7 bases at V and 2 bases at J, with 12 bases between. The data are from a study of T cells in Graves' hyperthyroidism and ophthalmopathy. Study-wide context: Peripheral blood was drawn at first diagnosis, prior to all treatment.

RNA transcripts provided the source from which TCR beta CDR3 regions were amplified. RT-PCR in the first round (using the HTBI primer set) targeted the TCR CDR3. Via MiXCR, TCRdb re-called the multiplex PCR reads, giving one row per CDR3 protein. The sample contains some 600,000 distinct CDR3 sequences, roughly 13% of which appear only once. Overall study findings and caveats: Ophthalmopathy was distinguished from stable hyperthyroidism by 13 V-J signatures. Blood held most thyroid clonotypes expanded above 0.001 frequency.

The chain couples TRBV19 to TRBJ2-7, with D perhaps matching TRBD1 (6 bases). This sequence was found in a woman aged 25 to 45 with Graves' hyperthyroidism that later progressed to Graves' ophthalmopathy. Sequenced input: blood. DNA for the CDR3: TGTGCCAGTACGGCGGACAGCACCTACGAGCAGTACTTC. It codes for CASTADSTYEQYF.